The 23 T cell receptor beta chains listed next were all sequenced from one sample in a study of metastatic and nonmetastatic thyroid tumors. TCRdb reanalyzed the PCR reads via MiXCR. This sample has about 41,000 clones; around 24% occur once, and the top ten carry 13% to 15%. Every patient underwent thyroid surgery untreated. The sequenced material came from tumor tissue. These receptors were taken from a female donor with papillary thyroid cancer or a benign thyroid nodule (not recorded which). Some clones in this sample may be carry-over from other donors' samples.

The chain joins TRBV20-1 to TRBJ2-7; D may be TRBD1 (6 bases). Germline V gives CDR1 DFQATT, CDR2 SNEGSKA (reference sequence). This CDR3 has 13 amino acids. The CDR3 is CSPKGPGDYEQYF. Written as DNA, the CDR3 is TGCAGCCCAAAGGGGCCAGGGGACTACGAGCAGTACTTC.

This clone has more than one count but fewer than ten. The germline gene is not matched at one end of the junction; a read error may be the cause. The chain is built from TRBV6-4 and TRBJ2-3, with TRBD2 matching 9 bases. The CDR3 length is 15 residues. CDR1 and CDR2 from the germline V gene are MRHNA and SNTAGT. The CDR3 DNA follows: TGCGCCAGCAGTTACTCTAGCGGGGGCACAGATACGCAGTATTTT. This gives the protein CASSYSSGGTDTQYF.

This clone was seen a handful of times. J is TRBJ2-1 and V is TRBV20-1, with D possibly being TRBD2 (5 bases). The CDR3 spans 15 residues. V was cut by 3 bases and J by 2 bases, with 14 bases left in between. Germline V CDR1 and CDR2: DFQATT, SNEGSKA (reference sequence). The DNA of the CDR3 is TGCAGTGCTAGGTCTATAGGGAGTACCTACAATGAGCAGTTCTTC. This codes for CSARSIGSTYNEQFF.

This clone was seen ten or more times. This chain uses TRBV10-3 with TRBJ1-2; D is unresolved. Germline V gives CDR1 ENHRY, CDR2 SYGVKD. Trimming removed 7 bases at V and 1 base at J, with 19 bases between. The CDR3 covers 16 residues. The CDR3 loop reads CAINTARRDINYGYTF. Here the CDR3 DNA reads TGTGCCATCAATACAGCTCGGAGAGATATTAACTATGGCTACACCTTC.

By share of the sample, this clone is medium-sized (0.01 to 0.1%). The chain couples TRBV6-1 to TRBJ2-1, with TRBD2 matching over 9 bases. Germline V gene data show CDR1 as MNHNS and CDR2 as SASEGT. With 3 bases clipped from V and 8 bases from J, the junction kept 11 bases outside the gene matches. The CDR3 is 16 residues long. CDR3 protein: CASSDPRGSGGDEQFF. In DNA form, the CDR3 reads TGTGCCAGCAGTGACCCCCGGGGTAGCGGGGGTGATGAGCAGTTCTTC.

For this clone: One end of the junction varies from germline; a read error may be responsible. This rearrangement joins TRBV6-1 to TRBJ2-5, with D maybe TRBD2 (5 bases). The CDR3 extends over 15 amino acids. Germline-derived CDR1 and CDR2 are MNHNS and SASEGT. CDR3 sequence: CVSSEDVGGSETHYF. The CDR3 region has the DNA TGTGTCAGCAGTGAAGACGTCGGAGGTTCAGAGACCCATTACTTC.

At least ten counts were recorded for this clone. The chain combines TRBV20-1 with TRBJ2-5; a possible D gene is TRBD1 (5 bases). This CDR3 region has 15 residues. Per the germline V gene, CDR1 is DFQATT and CDR2 is SNEGSKA (reference sequence). V was shortened by 0 bases and J by 0 bases, with 11 bases between the two germline ends. CDR3 DNA sequence: TGCAGTGCTAGAGATAGTGGCAGGGACCAAGAGACCCAGTACTTC. This codes for CSARDSGRDQETQYF.

This clone was seen at least ten times. Since the CDR3 does not end with the conserved phenylalanine or tryptophan, this likely comes from a read error. CDR3 DNA: TGTGCCAGCAGTTCTTACCAGGGGCACACTGAAGCTTTCCTT. Its translation is CASSSYQGHTEAFL. This chain joins TRBV12-3 or TRBV12-4 and TRBJ1-1; possible D gene TRBD1, 6 bases. This CDR3 has 14 amino acids. V lost 4 bases and J 3 bases, leaving 12 bases between the germline ends.

The table lists this clone with many counts. V and J are TRBV19 and TRBJ2-2; D is ambiguous. The V gene's germline CDR1 is LNHDA and CDR2 SQIVND (reference sequence). V lost 5 bases to trimming and J lost 6 bases, with 7 bases between them. The CDR3 length is 12 residues. The chain's CDR3 is CASSPWAGELFF. The CDR3, as DNA: TGTGCCAGTAGTCCGTGGGCCGGGGAGCTGTTTTTT.

This clone was observed at least ten times. The rearrangement uses TRBV2 and TRBJ2-3, with a weak D call TRBD2 (6 bases). Germline V gives CDR1 SNHLY, CDR2 FYNNEI. V shed 4 bases and J shed 7 bases, with 15 bases lying between them. The CDR3 extends over 14 amino acids. The CDR3 DNA reads TGTGCCAGCAGTGCCCTGGGGGGAGGATATACGCAGTATTTT. Translating gives CASSALGGGYTQYF. The full variable domain, in which reference TRBV2 and TRBJ2-3 provide the parts outside the CDR3, is EPEVTQTPSHQVTQMGQEVILRCVPISNHLYFYWYRQILGQKVEFLVSFYNNEISEKSEIFDDQFSVERPDGSNFTLKIRSTKLEDSAMYFCASSALGGGYTQYFGPGTRLTVL.

This clone showed up many times. The genes are TRBV6-2 or TRBV6-3 and TRBJ1-1, with D unresolved. The CDR3 contains 13 residues. In germline, CDR1 is MNHEY, CDR2 SVGEGT. V was trimmed by 6 bases and J by 1 base, leaving 9 bases between them. This CDR3 is CASRSRRNTEAFF. CDR3 nucleotides: TGTGCCAGCAGAAGTAGAAGGAACACTGAAGCTTTCTTT.

The chain is built from TRBV4-3 and TRBJ2-3, with D possibly TRBD2 on 5 matching bases. Trimming took off 0 bases at V and 5 bases at J, with 12 bases between the two ends. The germline V gene encodes CDR1 LGHNA and CDR2 YSLEER. The length of the CDR3 is 15 residues. The CDR3 here is CASSQDGLAKDTQYF. DNA for the CDR3: TGCGCCAGCAGCCAAGACGGATTAGCGAAAGATACGCAGTATTTT.

The chain carries TRBV19 and TRBJ2-3; D perhaps matches TRBD1 (6 bases). V was trimmed by 8 bases and J by 2 bases, leaving 14 bases between them. The CDR3 is 14 amino acids. The germline V gene encodes CDR1 LNHDA and CDR2 SQIVND (reference sequence). CDR3 nucleotide sequence: TGTGCCAGTCTCGGGACATACGACACAGATACGCAGTATTTT. Translated: CASLGTYDTDTQYF.

This clone showed up many times. This chain joins TRBV19 and TRBJ1-5; D unclear. The CDR3 loop spans 14 amino acids. V was cut by 3 bases and J by 8 bases, with 14 bases left in between. In germline, CDR1 is LNHDA, CDR2 SQIVND (reference sequence). The CDR3 region has the DNA TGTGCCAGTAGTATTTTCGACTTTAATAAGCCCCAGCATTTT. Translation: CASSIFDFNKPQHF.

Regarding this clone: A read error is possible here, since a much larger clone lies one base away. In the same sample, other DNA sequences code for this CDR3. The chain joins TRBV9 to TRBJ2-1; D remains ambiguous. V was cut by 4 bases and J by 0 bases, with 20 bases left in between. The CDR3 loop spans 18 amino acids. The germline CDR1 and CDR2 sequences are SGDLS and YYNGEE. In DNA form, the CDR3 reads TGTGCCAGCAGCTCAAATCACAGATTTTCGAGCTCCTACAATGAGCAGTTCTTC. Translated: CASSSNHRFSSSYNEQFF.

This chain joins TRBV12-3 or TRBV12-4 and TRBJ1-1, with D perhaps matching TRBD1 (5 bases). Trimming shortened V by 3 bases and J by 6 bases, and 14 bases separated the two germline ends. This CDR3 contains 14 residues. The CDR3: CASSLGTRIAEAFF. The CDR3, as DNA: TGTGCCAGCAGTTTGGGGACGAGGATCGCTGAAGCTTTCTTT.

This clone has a handful of counts. This chain joins TRBV6-2 or TRBV6-3 and TRBJ1-5; the D is unclear. The CDR3 has 12 residues. Germline V gene lookup returns CDR1 MNHEY and CDR2 SVGEGT. Trimming left V 5 bases short and J 8 bases short, with 10 bases between. Written as DNA, the CDR3 is TGTGCCAGCAGTCATAATTGTGAGCCCCAGCATTTT. Its protein is CASSHNCEPQHF.

This clone was recorded at least ten times. J is TRBJ1-2 and V is TRBV20-1; perhaps TRBD1 as D (6 bases). This CDR3 contains 13 residues. Germline V CDR1 and CDR2: DFQATT, SNEGSKA (reference sequence). Deletions cut 1 base from V and 3 bases from J, with 9 bases between. The CDR3, as DNA: TGCAGTGCTAGAGTATCAGGGGACTATGGCTACACCTTC. This gives the protein CSARVSGDYGYTF.

V is TRBV11-2 and J is TRBJ2-7, with 9 bases aligning to TRBD1. The CDR3 runs to 14 residues. The germline V gene encodes CDR1 SGHAT and CDR2 FQNNGV. V shed 5 bases, J shed 2 bases, and the junction held 4 bases outside the gene matches. For the CDR3, the DNA is TGTGCCAGCAGCGACAGGGGGATGACCTACGAGCAGTACTTC. It is translated as CASSDRGMTYEQYF.

This clone was recorded many times. The V and J genes are TRBV7-2 and TRBJ2-7; D is undetermined. Germline CDR1 and CDR2: SGHTA and FQGNSA. V dropped 5 bases and J dropped 0 bases, with 11 bases sitting between them. This CDR3 has 14 residues. The CDR3 nucleotides read TGTGCCAGCAGCACCTACAGAAGCTCCTACGAGCAGTACTTC. It codes for CASSTYRSSYEQYF.

Worth noting for this clone: Possible read error: a much larger clone is one base away. The rearrangement joins TRBV7-2 to TRBJ1-2; D is uncertain. The CDR3 has 14 residues. Germline assignment: CDR1 SGHTA and CDR2 FQGNSA. This CDR3 reads CASGAREGNYVYTF. The CDR3 DNA reads TGTGCCAGCGGCGCCCGGGAGGGTAACTATGTCTACACCTTC.

This clone was recorded at least ten times. The V and J genes are TRBV20-1 and TRBJ1-5; D may be TRBD1 (6 bases). The CDR3 covers 13 residues. Per the germline V gene, CDR1 is DFQATT and CDR2 is SNEGSKA (reference sequence). V was clipped by 5 bases and J by 5 bases, with 13 bases between them. In DNA, the CDR3 is TGCAGTGCTTCCCGGGACACATATCAGCCCCAGCATTTT. Residues: CSASRDTYQPQHF.

The chain joins TRBV6-1 to TRBJ2-7; TRBD2 matches 11 bases. The ends lost 7 bases at V and 2 bases at J; junction bases unmatched: 4. CDR1 and CDR2 (germline): MNHNS, SASEGT. The CDR3 totals 14 residues. The CDR3 region has the DNA TGTGCCAGCACCATACTAGCGGGAGCCTACGAGCAGTACTTC. Its translation: CASTILAGAYEQYF.